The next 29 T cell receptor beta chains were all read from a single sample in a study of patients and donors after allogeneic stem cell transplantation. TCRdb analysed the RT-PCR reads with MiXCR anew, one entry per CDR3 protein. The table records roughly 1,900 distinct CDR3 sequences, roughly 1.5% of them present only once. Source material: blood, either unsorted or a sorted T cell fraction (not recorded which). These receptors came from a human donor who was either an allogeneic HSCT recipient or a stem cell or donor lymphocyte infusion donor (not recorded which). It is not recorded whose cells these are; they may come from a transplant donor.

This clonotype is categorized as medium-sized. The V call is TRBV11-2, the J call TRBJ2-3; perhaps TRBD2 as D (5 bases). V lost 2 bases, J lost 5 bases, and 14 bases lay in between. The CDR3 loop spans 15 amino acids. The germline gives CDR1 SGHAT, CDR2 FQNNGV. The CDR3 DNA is TGTGCCAGCAGCTTACAGGACTCCCGCATAGATACGCAGTATTTT. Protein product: CASSLQDSRIDTQYF. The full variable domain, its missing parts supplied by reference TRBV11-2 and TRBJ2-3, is EAGVAQSPRYKIIEKRQSVAFWCNPISGHATLYWYQQILGQGPKLLIQFQNNGVVDDSQLPKDRFSAERLKGVDSTLKIQPAKLEDSAVYLCASSLQDSRIDTQYFGPGTRLTVL.

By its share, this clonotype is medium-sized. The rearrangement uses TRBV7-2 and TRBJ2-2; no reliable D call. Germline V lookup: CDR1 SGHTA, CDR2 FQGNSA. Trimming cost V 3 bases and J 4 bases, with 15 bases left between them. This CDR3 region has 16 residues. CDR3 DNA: TGTGCCAGCAGCTTTACGGAGCCGGCGAGCACCGGGGAGCTGTTTTTT. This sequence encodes CASSFTEPASTGELFF.

The CDR3 DNA sequence: TGTGCCAGCAGCATACAGGGGACCATTCAGTACTTC. Amino acids: CASSIQGTIQYF. J is TRBJ2-4 and V is TRBV7-2, with TRBD1 matching 7 bases. V was pared by 5 bases and J by 9 bases, with 4 bases of the junction left unmatched. The CDR3 totals 12 residues. Germline CDR1 SGHTA, CDR2 FQGNSA.

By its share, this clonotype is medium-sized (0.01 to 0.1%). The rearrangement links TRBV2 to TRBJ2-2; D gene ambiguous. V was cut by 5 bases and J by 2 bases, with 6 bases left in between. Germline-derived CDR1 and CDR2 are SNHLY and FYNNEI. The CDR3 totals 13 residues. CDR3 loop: CASSLRNTGELFF. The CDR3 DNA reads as TGTGCCAGCAGTCTTAGAAACACCGGGGAGCTGTTTTTT.

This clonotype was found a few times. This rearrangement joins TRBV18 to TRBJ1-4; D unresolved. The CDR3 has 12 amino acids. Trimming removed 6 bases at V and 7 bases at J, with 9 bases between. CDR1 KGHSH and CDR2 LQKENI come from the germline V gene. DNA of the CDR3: TGTGCCAGCTCTAATTCCGGTGAAAAACTGTTTTTT. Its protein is CASSNSGEKLFF.

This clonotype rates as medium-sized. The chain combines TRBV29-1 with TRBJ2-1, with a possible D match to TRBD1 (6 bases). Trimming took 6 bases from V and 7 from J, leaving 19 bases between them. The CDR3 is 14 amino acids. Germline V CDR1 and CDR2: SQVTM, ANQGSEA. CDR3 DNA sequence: TGCAGCGTGAACCGGGACATCGTAGGGAATGAGCAGTTCTTC. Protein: CSVNRDIVGNEQFF.

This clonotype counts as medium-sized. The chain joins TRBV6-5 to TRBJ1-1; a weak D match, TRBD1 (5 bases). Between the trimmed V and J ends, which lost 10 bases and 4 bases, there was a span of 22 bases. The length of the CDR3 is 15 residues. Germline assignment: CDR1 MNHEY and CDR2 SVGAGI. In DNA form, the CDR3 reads TGTGCCACCACTCCTCAGAGGGGTGGGAGCACTGAAGCTTTCTTT. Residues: CATTPQRGGSTEAFF.

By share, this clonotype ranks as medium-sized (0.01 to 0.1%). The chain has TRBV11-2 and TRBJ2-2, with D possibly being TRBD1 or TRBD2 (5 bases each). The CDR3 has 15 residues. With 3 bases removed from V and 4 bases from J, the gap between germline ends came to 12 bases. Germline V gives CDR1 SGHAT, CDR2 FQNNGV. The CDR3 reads CASSFGTSGTGELFF. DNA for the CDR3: TGTGCCAGCAGCTTTGGGACCTCGGGCACCGGGGAGCTGTTTTTT. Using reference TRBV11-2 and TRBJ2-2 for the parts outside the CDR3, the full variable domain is EAGVAQSPRYKIIEKRQSVAFWCNPISGHATLYWYQQILGQGPKLLIQFQNNGVVDDSQLPKDRFSAERLKGVDSTLKIQPAKLEDSAVYLCASSFGTSGTGELFFGEGSRLTVL.

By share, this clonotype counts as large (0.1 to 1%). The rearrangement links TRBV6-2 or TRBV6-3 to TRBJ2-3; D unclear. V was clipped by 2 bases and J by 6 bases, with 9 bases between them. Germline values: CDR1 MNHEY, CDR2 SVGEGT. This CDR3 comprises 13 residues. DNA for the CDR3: TGTGCCAGCAGTTACGATGGTGCTGATACGCAGTATTTT. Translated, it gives CASSYDGADTQYF.

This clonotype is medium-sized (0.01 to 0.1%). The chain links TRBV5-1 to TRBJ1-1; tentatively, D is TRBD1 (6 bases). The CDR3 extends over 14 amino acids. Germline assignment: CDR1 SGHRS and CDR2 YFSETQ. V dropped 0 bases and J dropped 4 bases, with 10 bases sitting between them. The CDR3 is CASSLAVGGTEAFF. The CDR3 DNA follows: TGCGCCAGCAGCTTGGCCGTAGGGGGCACTGAAGCTTTCTTT.

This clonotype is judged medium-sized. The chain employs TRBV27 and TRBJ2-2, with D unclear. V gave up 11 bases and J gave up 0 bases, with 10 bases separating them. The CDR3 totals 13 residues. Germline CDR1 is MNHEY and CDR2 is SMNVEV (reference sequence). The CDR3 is CASQNPNTGELFF. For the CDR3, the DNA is TGTGCCTCCCAGAACCCGAACACCGGGGAGCTGTTTTTT.

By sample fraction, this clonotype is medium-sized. CDR3 DNA sequence: TGTGCCAGCAGCCTACAGACAGGGAGGGCCGGGGAGCTGTTTTTT. Protein product: CASSLQTGRAGELFF. The rearrangement joins TRBV7-2 to TRBJ2-2; D possibly uses TRBD1 or TRBD2 (7 bases each). Germline V gene lookup returns CDR1 SGHTA and CDR2 FQGNSA. CDR3 size: 15 residues. Between the trimmed V and J ends, which lost 5 bases and 6 bases, there was a span of 16 bases.

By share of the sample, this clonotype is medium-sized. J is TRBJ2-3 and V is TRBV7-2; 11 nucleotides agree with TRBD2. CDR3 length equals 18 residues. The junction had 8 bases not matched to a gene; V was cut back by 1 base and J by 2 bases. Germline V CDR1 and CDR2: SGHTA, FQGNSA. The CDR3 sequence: CASSLGASGGPSTDTQYF. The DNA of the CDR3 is TGTGCCAGCAGCTTAGGGGCTAGCGGGGGGCCTTCCACAGATACGCAGTATTTT.

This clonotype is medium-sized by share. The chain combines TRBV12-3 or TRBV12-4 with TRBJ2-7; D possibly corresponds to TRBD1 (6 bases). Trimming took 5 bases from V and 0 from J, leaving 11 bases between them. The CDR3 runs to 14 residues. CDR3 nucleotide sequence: TGTGCCAGCAGTCCTCAGGGGTACTCCTACGAGCAGTACTTC. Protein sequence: CASSPQGYSYEQYF.

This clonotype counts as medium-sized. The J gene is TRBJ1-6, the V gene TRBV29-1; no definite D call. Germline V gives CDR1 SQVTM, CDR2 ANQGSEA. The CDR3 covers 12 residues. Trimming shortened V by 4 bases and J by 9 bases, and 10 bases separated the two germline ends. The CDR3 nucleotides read TGCAGCGTTGCGGACGTAGGTTCACCCCTCCACTTT. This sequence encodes CSVADVGSPLHF. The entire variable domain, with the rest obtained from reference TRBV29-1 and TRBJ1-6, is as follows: SAVISQKPSRDICQRGTSLTIQCQVDSQVTMMFWYRQQPGQSLTLIATANQGSEATYESGFVIDKFPISRPNLTFSTLTVSNMSPEDSSIYLCSVADVGSPLHFGNGTRLTVT.

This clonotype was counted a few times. The CDR3 sequence is CASSLDLLSGELFF. Here the CDR3 DNA reads TGTGCCAGCAGCTTAGATTTGCTTTCCGGGGAGCTGTTTTTT. The chain links TRBV11-2 to TRBJ2-2; no definite D call. The germline V gene has CDR1 SGHAT and CDR2 FQNNGV. Trimming shortened V by 0 bases and J by 6 bases, and 8 bases separated the two germline ends. CDR3 length equals 14 residues.

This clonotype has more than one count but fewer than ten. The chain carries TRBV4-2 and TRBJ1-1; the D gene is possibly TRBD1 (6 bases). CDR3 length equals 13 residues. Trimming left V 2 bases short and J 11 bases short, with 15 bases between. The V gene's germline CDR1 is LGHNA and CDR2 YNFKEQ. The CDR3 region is CASSQTGAARAFF. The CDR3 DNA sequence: TGTGCCAGCAGCCAAACGGGGGCGGCCCGGGCTTTCTTT.

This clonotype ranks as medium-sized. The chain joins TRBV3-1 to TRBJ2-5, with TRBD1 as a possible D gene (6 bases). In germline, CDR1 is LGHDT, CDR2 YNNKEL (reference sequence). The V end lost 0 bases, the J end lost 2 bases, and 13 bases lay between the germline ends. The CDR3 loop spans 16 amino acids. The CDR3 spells CASSQDPRGYQETQYF. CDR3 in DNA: TGTGCCAGCAGCCAAGATCCCAGGGGATATCAAGAGACCCAGTACTTC.

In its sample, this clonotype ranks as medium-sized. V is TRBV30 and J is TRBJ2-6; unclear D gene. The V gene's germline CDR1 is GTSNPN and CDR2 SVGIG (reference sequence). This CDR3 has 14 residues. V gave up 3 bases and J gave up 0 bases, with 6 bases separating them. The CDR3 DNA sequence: TGTGCCTGGAGAATCCTCTCTGGGGCCAACGTCCTGACTTTC. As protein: CAWRILSGANVLTF.

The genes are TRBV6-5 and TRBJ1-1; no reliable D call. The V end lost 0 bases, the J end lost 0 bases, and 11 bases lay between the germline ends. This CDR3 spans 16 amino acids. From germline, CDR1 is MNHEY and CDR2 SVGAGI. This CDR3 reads CASSYSITHMNTEAFF. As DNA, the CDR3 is TGTGCCAGCAGTTACTCGATCACACACATGAACACTGAAGCTTTCTTT.

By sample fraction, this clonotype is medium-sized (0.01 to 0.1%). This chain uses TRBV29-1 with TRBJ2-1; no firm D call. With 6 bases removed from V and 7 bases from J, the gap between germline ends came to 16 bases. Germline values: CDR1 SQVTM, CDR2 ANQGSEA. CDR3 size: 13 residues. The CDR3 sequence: CSVPQRSGNEQFF. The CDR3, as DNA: TGCAGCGTCCCCCAGAGGTCGGGTAATGAGCAGTTCTTC.

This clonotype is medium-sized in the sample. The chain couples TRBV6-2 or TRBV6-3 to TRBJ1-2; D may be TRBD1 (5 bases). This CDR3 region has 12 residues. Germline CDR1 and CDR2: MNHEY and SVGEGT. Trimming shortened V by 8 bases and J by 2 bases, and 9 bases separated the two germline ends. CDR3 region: CASRRGNYGYTF. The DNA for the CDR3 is TGTGCCAGCCGGCGGGGGAACTATGGCTACACCTTC.

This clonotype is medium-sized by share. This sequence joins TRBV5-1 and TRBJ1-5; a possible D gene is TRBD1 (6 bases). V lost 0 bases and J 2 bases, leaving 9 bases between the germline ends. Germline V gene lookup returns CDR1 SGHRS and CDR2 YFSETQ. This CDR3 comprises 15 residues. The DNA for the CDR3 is TGCGCCAGCAGCTTGGCAGGGGATCGCAATCAGCCCCAGCATTTT. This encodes CASSLAGDRNQPQHF. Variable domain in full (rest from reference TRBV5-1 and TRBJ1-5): KAGVTQTPRYLIKTRGQQVTLSCSPISGHRSVSWYQQTPGQGLQFLFEYFSETQRNKGNFPGRFSGRQFSNSRSEMNVSTLELGDSALYLCASSLAGDRNQPQHFGDGTRLSIL.

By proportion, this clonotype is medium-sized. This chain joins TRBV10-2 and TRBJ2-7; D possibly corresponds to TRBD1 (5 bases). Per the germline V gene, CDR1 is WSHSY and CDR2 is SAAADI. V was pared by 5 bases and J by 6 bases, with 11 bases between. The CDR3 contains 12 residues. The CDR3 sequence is CASSRAQGEQYF. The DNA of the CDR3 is TGCGCCAGCAGTCGGGCTCAGGGCGAGCAGTACTTC.

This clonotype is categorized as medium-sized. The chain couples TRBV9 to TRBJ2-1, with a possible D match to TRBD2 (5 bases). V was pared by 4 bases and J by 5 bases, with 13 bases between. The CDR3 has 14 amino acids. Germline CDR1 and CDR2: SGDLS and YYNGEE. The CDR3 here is CASSTRWENNEQFF. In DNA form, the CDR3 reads TGTGCCAGCAGCACTAGGTGGGAAAACAATGAGCAGTTCTTC.

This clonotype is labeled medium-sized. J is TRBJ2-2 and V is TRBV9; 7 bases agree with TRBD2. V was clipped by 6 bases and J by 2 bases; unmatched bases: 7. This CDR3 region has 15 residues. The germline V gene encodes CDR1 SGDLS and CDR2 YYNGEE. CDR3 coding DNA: TGTGCCAGCACCAAGGGGAGGGCCAACACCGGGGAGCTGTTTTTT. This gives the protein CASTKGRANTGELFF.

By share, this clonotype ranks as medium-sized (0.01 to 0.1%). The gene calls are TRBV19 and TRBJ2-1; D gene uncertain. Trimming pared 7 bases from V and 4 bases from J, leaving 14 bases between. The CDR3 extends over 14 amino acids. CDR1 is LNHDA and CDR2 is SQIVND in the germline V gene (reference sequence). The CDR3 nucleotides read TGTGCCAGTAATTCGGCAGACGCGTACAATGAGCAGTTCTTC. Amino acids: CASNSADAYNEQFF.

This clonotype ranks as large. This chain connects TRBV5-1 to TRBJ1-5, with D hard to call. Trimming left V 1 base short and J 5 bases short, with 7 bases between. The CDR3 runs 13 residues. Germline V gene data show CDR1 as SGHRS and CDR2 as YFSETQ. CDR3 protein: CASSLNPDQPQHF. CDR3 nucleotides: TGCGCCAGCAGCTTGAACCCGGATCAGCCCCAGCATTTT.

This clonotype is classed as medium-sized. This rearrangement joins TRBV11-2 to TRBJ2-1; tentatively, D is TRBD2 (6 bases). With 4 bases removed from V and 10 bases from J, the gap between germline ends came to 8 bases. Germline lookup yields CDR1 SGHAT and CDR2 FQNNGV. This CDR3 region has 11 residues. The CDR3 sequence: CASSYGGEQFF. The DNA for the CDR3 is TGTGCCAGCAGCTATGGGGGGGAGCAGTTCTTC.